A selection of T cell receptor beta chains follows, all from one sample in a study of T cells after yellow fever vaccination. TCRdb reanalysed the 5' RACE reads using MiXCR and keeps one entry per CDR3 protein. The data show approximately 340,000 distinct CDR3 sequences, with 8.5% to 10% seen just once and more than 15% held by the top ten. Here the sequenced sample was PBMCs, taken on the day of the first yellow fever vaccination. Receptor source: a man between 18 and 35 years old who received the YFV17D yellow fever vaccine. Each CDR3 is given with its conserved first and last residue. D genes are given only for firm matches. For some rows the clone size is stated as once, few or many, or as a class when expanded; others skip it.

cdr3_length	j_call	d_call	v_call	clone_size	cdr3_nt	cdr3_aa
14	TRBJ2-5	.	TRBV20-1	few	TGCAGTGCTTATGACTATCTATCCGGCCAGACCCAGTACTTC	CSAYDYLSGQTQYF
15	TRBJ1-4	.	TRBV7-9	.	TGTGCCAGCAGCTCCTCGAACAGCCGAAATGAAAAACTGTTTTTT	CASSSSNSRNEKLFF
13	TRBJ2-3	.	TRBV24-1	.	TGTGCCACCAGTGATTCTCGAACAGATACGCAGTATTTT	CATSDSRTDTQYF
14	TRBJ1-4	TRBD1	TRBV20-1	.	TGCAGTGCTAGAGGGACAGGGCTGAGAGAAAAACTGTTTTTT	CSARGTGLREKLFF
14	TRBJ2-5	.	TRBV7-2	.	TGTGCCAGCAGCCTGCGGATCGCAAAAGAGACCCAGTACTTC	CASSLRIAKETQYF
15	TRBJ2-1	TRBD2	TRBV5-4	.	TGTGCCAGCAGCCTGCCCCGGGGGGCCTACAATGAGCAGTTCTTC	CASSLPRGAYNEQFF
15	TRBJ2-5	.	TRBV5-6	few	TGTGCCAGCAGCGTCGGAGGGAACCGTGATGGGACCCAGTACTTC	CASSVGGNRDGTQYF
12	TRBJ2-7	.	TRBV2	.	TGTGGCAGCAGTAGATTGCCGTACGAGCAGTACTTC	CGSSRLPYEQYF
12	TRBJ2-7	.	TRBV19	.	TGTGCCAGTAGTGCAGAACTGGACGAGCAGTACTTC	CASSAELDEQYF
13	TRBJ2-5	.	TRBV20-1	many	TGCAGCGCCCCCCGGAGCCCACGGGAGACCCAGTACTTC	CSAPRSPRETQYF
15	TRBJ1-1	TRBD1	TRBV20-1	.	TGCAGTGCTACCACCCCGACAGGGAGGAACACTGAAGCTTTCTTT	CSATTPTGRNTEAFF
13	TRBJ2-2	.	TRBV7-2	few	TGTGCCAGCAGCTGGACATACACCGGGGAGCTGTTTTTT	CASSWTYTGELFF
13	TRBJ2-5	TRBD2	TRBV10-3	.	TGTGCCATTACAGCGGGGGCACAAGAGACCCAGTACTTC	CAITAGAQETQYF
14	TRBJ2-7	.	TRBV6-5	few	TGTGCCAGCAGTTACGAGGGGGACGCAGACGAGCAGTACTTC	CASSYEGDADEQYF
16	TRBJ2-5	TRBD1	TRBV9	many	TGTGCCAGCAGCCTACGGGTCAGGGGGACGGAGGAGACCCAGTACTTC	CASSLRVRGTEETQYF
15	TRBJ2-3	TRBD2	TRBV7-7	many	TGTGCTAGCAGCTACGCAGCGGGGGGCACAGATACGCAGTATTTT	CASSYAAGGTDTQYF